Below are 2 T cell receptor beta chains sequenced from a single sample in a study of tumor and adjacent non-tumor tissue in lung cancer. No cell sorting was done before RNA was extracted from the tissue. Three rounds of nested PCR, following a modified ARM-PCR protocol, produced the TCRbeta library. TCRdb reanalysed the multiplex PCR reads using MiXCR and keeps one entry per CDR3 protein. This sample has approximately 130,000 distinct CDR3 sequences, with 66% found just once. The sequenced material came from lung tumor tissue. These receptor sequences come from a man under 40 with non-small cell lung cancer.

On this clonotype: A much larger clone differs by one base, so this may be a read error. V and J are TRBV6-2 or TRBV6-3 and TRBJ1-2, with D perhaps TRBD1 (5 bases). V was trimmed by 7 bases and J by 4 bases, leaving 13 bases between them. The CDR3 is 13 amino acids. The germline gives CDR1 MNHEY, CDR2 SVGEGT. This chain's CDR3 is CASTRGRSYGYTF. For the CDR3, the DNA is TGTGCCAGCACTCGGGGCAGAAGCTATGGCTACACCTTC.

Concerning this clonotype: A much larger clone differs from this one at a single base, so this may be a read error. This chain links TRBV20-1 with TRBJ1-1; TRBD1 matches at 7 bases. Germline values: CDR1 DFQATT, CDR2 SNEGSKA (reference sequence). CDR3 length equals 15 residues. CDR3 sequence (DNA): TGCAGTACTAGAGATTCAGGGACAGCGAACACTGAAGCTTTCTTT. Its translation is CSTRDSGTANTEAFF.